These T cell receptor beta chains were read from a single sample in a study of spatial heterogeneity in lung cancer. TCRdb re-analysed the 5' RACE reads in MiXCR, keeping a single row per CDR3 protein. The profile covers under 150,000 distinct CDR3 sequences, with 10% to 14% appearing a single time and roughly a quarter taken by the ten largest. The starting material was PBMCs, obtained at follow-up. All receptors derive from a female donor with early-stage non-small cell lung cancer. Each CDR3 is given with its conserved first and last residue.

>TRBV6-5
CASRQTSGRTDTQYF
>TRBV7-9
CASTNRSVGEQFF
>TRBV6-5
CASSVLDRISGYTF
>TRBV20-1
CSARDMGLIADGYTF
>TRBV28
CASSLSPSIETQYF
>TRBV27
CASTRGGANTEAFF
>TRBV3-1
CASSVTATAGELFF
>TRBV12-3/TRBV12-4
CASREGRNQPQHF
>TRBV6-6
CASSKGNYGYTF
>TRBV9
CASSEQSYGTDTQYF
>TRBV3-1
CASSLRGSNEKLFF
>TRBV6-5
CASSWDSPNTEAFF
>TRBV10-1
CASSPVGSGPMRNEQFF
>TRBV7-9
CASSFLPGVPETQYF
>TRBV19
CASSPSAGRGYKINIQYF
>TRBV20-1
CSAAIRDSNSPLHF
>TRBV5-1
CASSFPRDSTGELFF
>TRBV20-1
CSASQIFQASYGYTF
>TRBV27
CASSSVAGTAHYGYTF
>TRBV20-1
CSARRDLSDSSLHF
>TRBV19
CASSTGLAGTNEQFF
>TRBV20-1
CSARESWDKNTEAFF
>TRBV5-1
CASSWSETQYF